These 26 T cell receptor beta chains originate from one sample sequenced in a study of blood T cell repertoires in COVID-19. The repertoire was sequenced with immunoSEQ multiplex PCR; TCRdb's copy has only in-frame clones and lacks some. Here the sample spans over 40,000 clones, over 90% being singletons. The sequenced sample consisted of peripheral blood. These receptors all stem from a woman older than 75 with acute or convalescent COVID-19.

This clone has a single count. V usage is TRBV4-2 and J usage is TRBJ2-1; 9 positions match TRBD2. Germline CDR1 and CDR2: LGHNA and YNFKEQ. The ends lost 3 bases at V and 0 bases at J; junction bases unmatched: 3. The CDR3 consists of 16 residues. The CDR3 region is CASSQSSGISYNEQFF. In nucleotides, the CDR3 is TGTGCCAGCAGCCAGTCTAGCGGGATCTCCTACAATGAGCAGTTCTTC.

The gene calls are TRBV11-3 and TRBJ1-1; 7 bases line up with TRBD1. The V gene end was trimmed by 3 bases and the J gene end by 0 bases; junction bases not matched to a gene: 4. Germline V gene data show CDR1 as SGHNT and CDR2 as YENEEA. CDR3 size: 15 residues. Written as DNA, the CDR3 is TGTGCCAGCAGCTTCACACAGGGGCTGAACACTGAAGCTTTCTTT. Translation gives CASSFTQGLNTEAFF.

This clone was seen a single time. The genes are TRBV27 and TRBJ2-1; 8 nucleotides match TRBD2. V lost 6 bases and J lost 4; bases outside the gene matches: 5. Germline CDR1 is MNHEY and CDR2 is SMNVEV (reference sequence). The CDR3 loop spans 14 amino acids. As DNA, the CDR3 is TGTGCCAGCAGCCTAGCGGGTCGATACAATGAGCAGTTCTTC. Encoded protein: CASSLAGRYNEQFF.

The chain is built from TRBV28 and TRBJ1-1; 7 bases map to TRBD1. V lost 5 bases to trimming and J lost 4 bases; unmatched junction nucleotides: 10. In germline, CDR1 is MDHEN, CDR2 SYDVKM. This CDR3 contains 15 residues. CDR3 coding DNA: TGTGCCAGCAGTCTTTCGGACAGGAGAGGCACTGAAGCTTTCTTT. Protein product: CASSLSDRRGTEAFF. The full variable domain, completed using reference TRBV28 and TRBJ1-1, is DVKVTQSSRYLVKRTGEKVFLECVQDMDHENMFWYRQDPGLGLRLIYFSYDVKMKEKGDIPEGYSVSREKKERFSLILESASTNQTSMYLCASSLSDRRGTEAFFGQGTRLTVV.

This sequence joins TRBV5-1 and TRBJ2-7; D may be TRBD2 (6 bases). Between the trimmed V and J ends, which lost 4 bases and 2 bases, there was a span of 19 bases. This CDR3 has 16 amino acids. CDR1 is SGHRS and CDR2 is YFSETQ in the germline V gene. This chain's CDR3 is CASSGRDSRSTYEQYF. The CDR3, as DNA: TGCGCCAGCAGCGGTCGGGACTCAAGAAGCACCTACGAGCAGTACTTC.

The table lists this clone with a count of one. The chain uses TRBV12-5 and TRBJ1-2; D is uncertain. The CDR3 extends over 12 amino acids. Germline CDR1 LGHNT, CDR2 FRNRAP. Trimming pared 0 bases from V and 5 bases from J, leaving 4 bases between. The CDR3: CASGLVRYGYTF. Here the CDR3 DNA reads TGTGCTAGTGGTTTGGTACGGTATGGCTACACCTTC.

CDR3: CASREGQSSYNEQFF. CDR3 nucleotides: TGTGCCAGCAGGGAGGGACAGTCCTCCTACAATGAGCAGTTCTTC. The chain joins TRBV2 to TRBJ2-1, with D possibly being TRBD1 (7 bases). This CDR3 has 15 residues. With 6 bases removed from V and 0 bases from J, the gap between germline ends came to 12 bases. Germline V gene lookup returns CDR1 SNHLY and CDR2 FYNNEI.

The chain links TRBV5-1 to TRBJ1-5; no definite D call. V was cut by 4 bases and J by 7 bases, with 15 bases left in between. The CDR3 length is 14 residues. Looked up from germline, CDR1 is SGHRS and CDR2 is YFSETQ. CDR3 in DNA: TGCGCCAGCAGCCTGGACGGGGTCCGGCAGCCCCAGCATTTT. Its translation is CASSLDGVRQPQHF.

In its sample, this clone was seen a few times. J is TRBJ1-5 and V is TRBV6-6, with TRBD1 as a possible D gene (5 bases). The CDR3 totals 16 residues. Germline V lookup: CDR1 MNHNY, CDR2 SVGAGI (reference sequence). V dropped 0 bases and J dropped 6 bases, with 15 bases sitting between them. CDR3 DNA sequence: TGTGCCAGCAGTTACTCTGCGGGGGAGATGAGTCAGCCCCAGCATTTT. This gives the protein CASSYSAGEMSQPQHF.

V is TRBV6-1 and J is TRBJ1-5; possibly TRBD1 for D (6 bases). Per the germline V gene, CDR1 is MNHNS and CDR2 is SASEGT. CDR3 length: 16 amino acids. Trimming left V 3 bases short and J 6 bases short, with 18 bases between. The CDR3 sequence: CASSEGGSQGSQPQHF. The DNA of the CDR3 is TGTGCCAGCAGTGAGGGGGGGTCCCAGGGGAGTCAGCCCCAGCATTTT.

In this sample, this clone turned up once. V and J are TRBV2 and TRBJ2-1; D unclear. The CDR3 has 14 amino acids. V was pared by 3 bases and J by 0 bases, with 6 bases between. CDR1 and CDR2 (germline): SNHLY, FYNNEI. As DNA, the CDR3 is TGTGCCAGCAGTGACACCAGCTCCTACAATGAGCAGTTCTTC. The encoded protein is CASSDTSSYNEQFF.

The genes are TRBV13 and TRBJ1-1; 8 bases match TRBD1. Germline V gene data show CDR1 as PRHDT and CDR2 as FYEKMQ (reference sequence). The CDR3 extends over 16 amino acids. J was trimmed by 0 bases and V by 4 bases; bases with no gene match: 7. The CDR3 nucleotides read TGTGCCAGCAGCTCAAGGACAGGGCCCATGAACACTGAAGCTTTCTTT. It specifies CASSSRTGPMNTEAFF.

The rearrangement uses TRBV9 and TRBJ1-2; D unclear. The CDR3 is 15 amino acids. Trimming removed 0 bases from V and 2 bases from J, with 11 bases in between. The V gene's germline CDR1 is SGDLS and CDR2 YYNGEE. CDR3 region: CASSVEQSINYGYTF. The CDR3 DNA follows: TGTGCCAGCAGCGTAGAACAGTCTATCAACTATGGCTACACCTTC.

This rearrangement joins TRBV4-3 to TRBJ1-1; no definite D call. The CDR3 length is 15 residues. Per germline, CDR1 LGHNA and CDR2 YSLEER. The V gene lost 0 bases and the J gene lost 3 bases, with 11 bases spanning the gap. CDR3 sequence (DNA): TGCGCCAGCAGCCAAGATGAGGGCACAGACACTGAAGCTTTCTTT. Protein product: CASSQDEGTDTEAFF.

This chain links TRBV5-5 with TRBJ2-5; TRBD1 matches at 7 bases. Germline V CDR1 and CDR2: SGHKS, YYEKEE (reference sequence). The CDR3 runs to 13 residues. J gave up 5 bases and V 4 bases, and 5 bases lay outside the gene matches. The CDR3 nucleotides are TGTGCCAGCAGCCAGGGACAGCTGGAGACCCAGTACTTC. Its translation is CASSQGQLETQYF.

This clone occurred once. The J gene is TRBJ1-5, the V gene TRBV2; 8 bases agree with TRBD1. Germline trimming cut 3 bases from V and 3 bases from J; bases unmatched to any gene: 10. The CDR3 runs to 17 residues. Germline CDR1 SNHLY, CDR2 FYNNEI. The chain's CDR3 is CASSEPRTGRTNQPQHF. In nucleotides, the CDR3 is TGTGCCAGCAGTGAGCCTAGGACAGGGAGGACCAATCAGCCCCAGCATTTT.

CDR3 sequence: CASRSTRGSLYNEQFF. The CDR3 nucleotides are TGTGCCAGCAGATCAACCAGGGGGTCACTCTACAATGAGCAGTTCTTC. V usage is TRBV5-6 and J usage is TRBJ2-1; 7 bases are a match to TRBD1. Trimming took 5 bases from V and 3 from J; bases not matched to a gene: 11. This CDR3 comprises 16 residues. CDR1 and CDR2 from the germline V gene are SGHDT and YYEEEE.

The chain has TRBV28 and TRBJ1-1; a weak D match, TRBD1 (6 bases). In germline, CDR1 is MDHEN, CDR2 SYDVKM. CDR3 size: 13 residues. V lost 5 bases, J lost 5 bases, and 12 bases lay in between. The CDR3 nucleotides are TGTGCCAGCAGTGAACAGGGCCGGACTGAAGCTTTCTTT. Its translation is CASSEQGRTEAFF.

The chain links TRBV4-2 to TRBJ1-2, with 12 bases fitting TRBD1. J gave up 1 base and V 1 base, and 7 bases lay outside the gene matches. Germline V gene lookup returns CDR1 LGHNA and CDR2 YNFKEQ. CDR3 length equals 18 residues. CDR3 coding DNA: TGTGCCAGCAGCCAAGCGGGGACAGGGGGCTCCGATAACTATGGCTACACCTTC. Its translation is CASSQAGTGGSDNYGYTF.

The V call is TRBV28, the J call TRBJ2-7; possibly TRBD1 for D (5 bases). The CDR3 is 13 residues long. Germline V lookup: CDR1 MDHEN, CDR2 SYDVKM. Between the trimmed V and J ends, which lost 2 bases and 2 bases, there was a span of 7 bases. CDR3 residues: CASSLTGAYEQYF. The CDR3 DNA reads as TGTGCCAGCAGTTTAACAGGTGCCTACGAGCAGTACTTC.

The V gene is TRBV30, the J gene TRBJ1-2, with TRBD1 matching 9 bases. After removal of 5 bases from V and 6 bases from J, the junction contained 7 bases not matched to a gene. This CDR3 is 13 amino acids long. Germline CDR1 GTSNPN, CDR2 SVGIG (reference sequence). CDR3 coding DNA: TGTGCCTGGGGAGATACAGGGGGCCATGGCTACACCTTC. It translates to CAWGDTGGHGYTF.

The chain recombines TRBV7-9 with TRBJ2-4; tentative D call: TRBD1 (5 bases). Germline V gives CDR1 SEHNR, CDR2 FQNEAQ (reference sequence). This CDR3 is built from 13 residues. The V and J ends lost 6 bases and 7 bases respectively, with 13 bases between them. The CDR3 nucleotides are TGTGCCAGCAGTCCGACAGCCACCAACATTCAGTACTTC. This translates into CASSPTATNIQYF.

This clone has only one observation. The chain recombines TRBV6-5 with TRBJ2-1; D is perhaps TRBD2 (6 bases). Per germline, CDR1 MNHEY and CDR2 SVGAGI. The CDR3 is 14 amino acids. The V gene lost 8 bases and the J gene lost 9 bases, with 20 bases spanning the gap. The CDR3 region has the DNA TGTGCCAGCGGACTATCGTTAGTTGTTAGTGAGCAGTTCTTC. Amino acid sequence: CASGLSLVVSEQFF.

The V and J genes are TRBV18 and TRBJ2-5, with a tentative D call TRBD1 (7 bases). The germline V gene encodes CDR1 KGHSH and CDR2 LQKENI. V was shortened by 1 base and J by 5 bases, with 11 bases between the two germline ends. This CDR3 comprises 14 residues. CDR3 residues: CASSPQPGGETQYF. CDR3 bases: TGTGCCAGCTCACCACAGCCAGGGGGGGAGACCCAGTACTTC.

This clone was recorded a few times. This chain joins TRBV5-4 and TRBJ2-7, with 8 bases fitting TRBD1. This CDR3 contains 16 residues. V dropped 4 bases and J dropped 7; count of bases not matched to a gene: 16. Germline CDR1 reads SGHNT; CDR2 reads YYREEE (reference sequence). The CDR3 here is CASSALDREVLGEQYF. The CDR3 DNA reads as TGTGCCAGCAGCGCCCTGGACAGGGAAGTTCTGGGAGAGCAGTACTTC.

The chain links TRBV7-9 to TRBJ2-7, with D perhaps TRBD1 (5 bases). CDR1 SEHNR and CDR2 FQNEAQ come from the germline V gene (reference sequence). V lost 0 bases to trimming and J lost 0 bases, with 21 bases between them. CDR3 size: 19 residues. The CDR3 nucleotides are TGTGCCAGCAGCTTAGCCCGGATCAGGAACAGGAACAGCTCCTACGAGCAGTACTTC. Translated: CASSLARIRNRNSSYEQYF.